This T cell receptor (beta chain) was profiled in a study of regulatory T cells in long-lasting Graves disease. The CDR3 consists of 13 residues. Trimming cost V 6 bases and J 5 bases, with 13 bases left between them. Overall study findings and caveats: Graves' patients with persistent disease showed TCR diversity lower than patients newly diagnosed.

Assembly of TCR beta libraries relied on iRepertoire HTBI primers together with Arm-PCR of CDR3 regions. TCRdb re-called the multiplex PCR reads through MiXCR, storing one row per CDR3 protein. The sample holds 510,000 or so distinct CDR3 sequences, more than 10% seen once. In the case of this clonotype: Its antigen is still unknown. This may come from a read error, since a much larger clone is one base off.

This sample's time point: newly diagnosed GD, antithyroid drugs for less than 3 months. PBMCs provided the RNA from which the TCR library was made. These sequences were also reported in another study, on T cells in Graves' hyperthyroidism and ophthalmopathy. Turning to that study: The hyperthyroidism was newly diagnosed and had lasted under 2 months; the patients were aged 18 to 65.

This chain uses TRBV12-3 or TRBV12-4 with TRBJ2-5; D unresolved. The source material was peripheral blood mononuclear cells (PBMCs), sampled at new diagnosis, from a patient treated with antithyroid drugs. The sequence derives from a woman in her twenties or thirties with Graves disease. This CDR3 is CASSVEAGETQYF. DNA of the CDR3: TGTGCCAGCAGCGTAGAGGCTGGCGAGACCCAGTACTTC.